The next 6 T cell receptor beta chains were all read from a single sample in a study of T cell responses to AZD1222 COVID-19 vaccine. TCRdb's copy holds only in-frame clones and misses some; the assay was immunoSEQ multiplex PCR. The repertoire has about 180,000 clones, less than 90% of them found once; the top ten carry about 1.5%. The material sequenced was peripheral blood, taken on day 0 of AZD1222 vaccination. The receptor set was obtained from an adult in good health.

V gene TRBV11-2 combines with J gene TRBJ1-4; 9 bases line up with TRBD1. With 5 bases clipped from V and 7 bases from J, the junction kept 5 bases outside the gene matches. The CDR3 runs 14 residues. Germline lookup yields CDR1 SGHAT and CDR2 FQNNGV. The CDR3, as DNA: TGTGCCAGCAGCACGGGACAGGGACGTGAAAAACTGTTTTTT. Translated: CASSTGQGREKLFF.

The chain joins TRBV4-3 to TRBJ2-7; TRBD2 agrees at 11 bases. Germline-derived CDR1 and CDR2 are LGHNA and YSLEER. The CDR3 has 15 residues. Trimming at V came to 0 bases and at J to 3 bases, leaving 1 base not matched to a gene. Here the CDR3 reads CASSQDSGGVYEQYF. The CDR3 region has the DNA TGCGCCAGCAGCCAAGATAGCGGGGGGGTCTACGAGCAGTACTTC.

The V gene is TRBV24-1, the J gene TRBJ1-1; no definite D call. Trimming left V 4 bases short and J 1 base short, with 3 bases between. CDR1 KGHDR and CDR2 SFDVKD come from the germline V gene. The CDR3 is made up of 12 amino acids. The CDR3 protein is CATSDPNTEAFF. The CDR3, as DNA: TGTGCCACCAGTGACCCGAACACTGAAGCTTTCTTT.

This clone was found once. The chain links TRBV2 to TRBJ2-7; D gene unclear. The germline V gene encodes CDR1 SNHLY and CDR2 FYNNEI. The CDR3 totals 14 residues. V was pared by 4 bases and J by 1 base, with 11 bases between. As DNA, the CDR3 is TGTGCCAGCAGTGTTAAGGGATTTTCCTACGAGCAGTACTTC. Its translation is CASSVKGFSYEQYF.

The rearrangement uses TRBV6-2 or TRBV6-3 and TRBJ2-7, with 11 bases that match TRBD1. Unmatched junction bases numbered 5, after V lost 6 bases and J lost 4 bases. Germline CDR1 and CDR2: MNHEY and SVGEGT. The length of the CDR3 is 14 residues. CDR3 in amino acids: CASSRTGGRYEQYF. As DNA, the CDR3 is TGTGCCAGCAGCCGGACAGGGGGCCGATACGAGCAGTACTTC.

This clone was seen a handful of times. The V and J genes are TRBV18 and TRBJ1-2, with 7 nucleotides matching TRBD1. This CDR3 region has 16 residues. The germline V gene has CDR1 KGHSH and CDR2 LQKENI. The V segment lost 0 bases and the J segment 6 bases; nucleotides outside the gene matches: 10. DNA for the CDR3: TGTGCCAGCTCACCACCGGCGGAGGGGGCGCGGAATGGCTACACCTTC. Its protein product is CASSPPAEGARNGYTF.